The clone carrying this TCR beta chain was recorded at least ten times. Its target is not known. This sample stems from a study of response to subunit inactivated influenza vaccine. Findings and limits, study-wide: Each seasonal influenza vaccination recruits few new T cells, the authors suggested.

V was shortened by 2 bases and J by 0 bases, with 8 bases between the two germline ends. This CDR3 spans 15 amino acids. TCRdb fed the RT-PCR reads into MiXCR, producing one record per CDR3 protein. The table lists a few hundred thousand distinct CDR3 sequences, roughly a fifth of them singletons, with more than 8.5% in the top ten. This receptor was taken from a man between 45 and 75 years old who received an inactivated influenza vaccine. This chain uses TRBV12-3 or TRBV12-4 with TRBJ1-3; D not certain. The specimen was PBMCs from blood, collected 21 months after vaccination. The CDR3 loop reads CASSLFGSSGNTIYF. The DNA for the CDR3 is TGTGCCAGCAGTTTATTCGGTAGCTCTGGAAACACCATATATTTT.